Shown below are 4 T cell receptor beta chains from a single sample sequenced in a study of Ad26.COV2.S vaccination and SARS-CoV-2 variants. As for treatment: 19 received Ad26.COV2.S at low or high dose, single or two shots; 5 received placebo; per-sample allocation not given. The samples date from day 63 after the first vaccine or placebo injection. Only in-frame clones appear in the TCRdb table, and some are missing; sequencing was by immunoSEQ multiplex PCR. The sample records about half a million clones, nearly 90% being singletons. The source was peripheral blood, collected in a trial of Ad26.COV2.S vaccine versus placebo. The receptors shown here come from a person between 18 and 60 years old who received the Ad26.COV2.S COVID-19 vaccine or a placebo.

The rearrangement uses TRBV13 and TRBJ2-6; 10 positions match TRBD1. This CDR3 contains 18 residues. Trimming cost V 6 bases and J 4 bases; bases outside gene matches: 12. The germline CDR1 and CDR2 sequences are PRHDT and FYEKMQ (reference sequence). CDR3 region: CASRQGTGVSVGANVLTF. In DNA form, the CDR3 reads TGTGCCAGCAGGCAAGGGACAGGGGTTTCGGTCGGGGCCAACGTCCTGACTTTC.

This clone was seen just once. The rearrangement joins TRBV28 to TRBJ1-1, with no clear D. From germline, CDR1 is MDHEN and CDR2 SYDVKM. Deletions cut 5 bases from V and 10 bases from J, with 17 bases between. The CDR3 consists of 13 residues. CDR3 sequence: CASSASDAITAFF. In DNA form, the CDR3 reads TGTGCCAGCAGTGCTAGTGATGCGATTACAGCTTTCTTT.

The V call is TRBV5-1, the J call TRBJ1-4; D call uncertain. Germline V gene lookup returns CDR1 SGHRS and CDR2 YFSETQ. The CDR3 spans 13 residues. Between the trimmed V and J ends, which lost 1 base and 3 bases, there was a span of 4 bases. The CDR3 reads CASSLLPNEKLFF. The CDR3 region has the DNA TGCGCCAGCAGCTTGTTACCTAATGAAAAACTGTTTTTT.

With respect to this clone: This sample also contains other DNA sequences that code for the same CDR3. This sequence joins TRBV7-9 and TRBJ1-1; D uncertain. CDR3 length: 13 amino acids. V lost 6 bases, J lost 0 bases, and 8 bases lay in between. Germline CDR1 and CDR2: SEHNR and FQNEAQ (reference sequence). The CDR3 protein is CASSPTVNTEAFF. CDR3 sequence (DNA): TGTGCCAGCAGTCCGACGGTGAACACTGAAGCTTTCTTT.